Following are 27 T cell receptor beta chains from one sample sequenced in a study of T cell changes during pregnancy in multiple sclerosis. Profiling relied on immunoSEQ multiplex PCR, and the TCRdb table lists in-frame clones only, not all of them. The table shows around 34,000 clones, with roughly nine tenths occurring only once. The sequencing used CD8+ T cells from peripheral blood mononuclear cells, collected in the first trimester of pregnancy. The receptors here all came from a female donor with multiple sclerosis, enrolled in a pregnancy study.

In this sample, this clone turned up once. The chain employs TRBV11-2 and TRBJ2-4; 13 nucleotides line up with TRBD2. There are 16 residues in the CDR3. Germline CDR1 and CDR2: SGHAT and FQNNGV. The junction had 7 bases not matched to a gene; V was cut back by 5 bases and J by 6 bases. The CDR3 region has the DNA TGTGCCAGCAGCCCCAGGACTAGCGGGAGCATAAACATTCAGTACTTC. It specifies CASSPRTSGSINIQYF.

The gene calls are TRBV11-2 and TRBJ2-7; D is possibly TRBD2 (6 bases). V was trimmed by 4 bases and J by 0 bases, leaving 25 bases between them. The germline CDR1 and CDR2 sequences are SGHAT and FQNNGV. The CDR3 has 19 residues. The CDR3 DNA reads TGTGCCAGCAGCTCCGGTCGGGGACTCCAATTCCCCCACTCCTACGAGCAGTACTTC. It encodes CASSSGRGLQFPHSYEQYF.

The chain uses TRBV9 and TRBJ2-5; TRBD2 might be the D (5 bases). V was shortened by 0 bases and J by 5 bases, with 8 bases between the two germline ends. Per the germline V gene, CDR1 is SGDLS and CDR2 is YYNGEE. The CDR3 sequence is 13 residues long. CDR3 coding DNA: TGTGCCAGCAGCGTAGGGTGGAGGGAGACCCAGTACTTC. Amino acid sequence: CASSVGWRETQYF.

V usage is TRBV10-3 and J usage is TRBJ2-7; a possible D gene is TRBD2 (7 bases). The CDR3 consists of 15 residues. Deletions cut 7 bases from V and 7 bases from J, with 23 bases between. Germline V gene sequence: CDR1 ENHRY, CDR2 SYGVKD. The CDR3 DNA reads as TGTGCCATCATCGGGTCCGGGGGGCCGCCGCGGGAGCAGTACTTC. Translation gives CAIIGSGGPPREQYF.

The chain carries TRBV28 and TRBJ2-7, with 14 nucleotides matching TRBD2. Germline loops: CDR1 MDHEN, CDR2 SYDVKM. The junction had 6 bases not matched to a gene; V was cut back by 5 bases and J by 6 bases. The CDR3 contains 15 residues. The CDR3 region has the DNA TGTGCCAGCAGTCCGGGACTAGCGGGAGTTCGCGAGCAGTACTTC. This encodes CASSPGLAGVREQYF.

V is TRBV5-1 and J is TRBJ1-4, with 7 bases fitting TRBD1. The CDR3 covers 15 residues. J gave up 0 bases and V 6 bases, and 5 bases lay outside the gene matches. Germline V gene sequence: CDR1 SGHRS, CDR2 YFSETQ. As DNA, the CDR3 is TGCGCCAGCACCTCTGGGACAGCAACTAATGAAAAACTGTTTTTT. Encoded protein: CASTSGTATNEKLFF.

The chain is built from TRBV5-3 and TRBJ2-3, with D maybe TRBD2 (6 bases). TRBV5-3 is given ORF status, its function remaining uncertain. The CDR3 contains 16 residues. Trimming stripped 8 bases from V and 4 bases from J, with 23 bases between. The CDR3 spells CASHIWASVLSDTQYF. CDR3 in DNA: TGTGCCAGTCACATATGGGCTAGCGTCCTTTCAGATACGCAGTATTTT.

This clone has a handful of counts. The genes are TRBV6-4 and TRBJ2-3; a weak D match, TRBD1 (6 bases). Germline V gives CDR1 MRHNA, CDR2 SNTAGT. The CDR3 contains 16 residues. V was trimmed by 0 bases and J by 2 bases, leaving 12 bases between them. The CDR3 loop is CASSDSQGQPTDTQYF. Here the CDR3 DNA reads TGTGCCAGCAGTGACTCGCAGGGGCAGCCCACAGATACGCAGTATTTT.

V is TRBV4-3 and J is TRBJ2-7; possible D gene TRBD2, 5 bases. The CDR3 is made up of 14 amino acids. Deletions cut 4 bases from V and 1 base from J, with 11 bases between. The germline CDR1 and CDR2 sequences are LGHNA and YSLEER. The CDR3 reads CASSPSPGSYEQYF. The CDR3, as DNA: TGCGCCAGCAGCCCCAGTCCGGGATCCTACGAGCAGTACTTC.

The CDR3 is CASSLRPGVSQETQYF. For the CDR3, the DNA is TGTGCCAGCAGCTTGCGTCCAGGGGTCTCCCAAGAGACCCAGTACTTC. V usage is TRBV5-6 and J usage is TRBJ2-5; tentative D call: TRBD1 (6 bases). Trimming stripped 1 base from V and 1 base from J, with 14 bases between. Germline lookup yields CDR1 SGHDT and CDR2 YYEEEE. The CDR3 length is 16 residues. The variable domain in full, completed from reference TRBV5-6 and TRBJ2-5, reads DAGVTQSPTHLIKTRGQQVTLRCSPKSGHDTVSWYQQALGQGPQFIFQYYEEEERQRGNFPDRFSGHQFPNYSSELNVNALLLGDSALYLCASSLRPGVSQETQYFGPGTRLLVL.

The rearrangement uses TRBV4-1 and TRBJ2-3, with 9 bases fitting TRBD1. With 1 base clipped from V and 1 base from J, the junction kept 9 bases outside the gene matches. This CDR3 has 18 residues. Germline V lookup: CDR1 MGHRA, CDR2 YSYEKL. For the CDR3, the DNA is TGCGCCAGCAGCCAAGTTTTCCGGGACAGGGAGGGCACAGATACGCAGTATTTT. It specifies CASSQVFRDREGTDTQYF.

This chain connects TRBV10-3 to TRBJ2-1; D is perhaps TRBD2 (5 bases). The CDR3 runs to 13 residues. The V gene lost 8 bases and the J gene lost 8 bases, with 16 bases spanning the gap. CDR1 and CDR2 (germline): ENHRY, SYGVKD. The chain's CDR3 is CAIARERIDEQFF. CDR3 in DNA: TGTGCCATCGCGAGGGAGCGGATCGATGAGCAGTTCTTC.

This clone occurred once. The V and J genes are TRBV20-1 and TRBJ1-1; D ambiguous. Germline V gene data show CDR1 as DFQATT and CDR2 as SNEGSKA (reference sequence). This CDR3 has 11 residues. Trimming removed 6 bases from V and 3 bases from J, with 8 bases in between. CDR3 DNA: TGCAGTGCGAGGGATTACACTGAAGCTTTCTTT. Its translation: CSARDYTEAFF.

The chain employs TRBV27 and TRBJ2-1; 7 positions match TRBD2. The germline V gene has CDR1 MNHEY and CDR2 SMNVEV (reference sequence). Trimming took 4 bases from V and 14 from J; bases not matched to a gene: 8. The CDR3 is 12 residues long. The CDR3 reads CASSSGGGPEFF. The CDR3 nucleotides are TGTGCCAGCAGTTCCGGGGGAGGGCCGGAGTTCTTC.

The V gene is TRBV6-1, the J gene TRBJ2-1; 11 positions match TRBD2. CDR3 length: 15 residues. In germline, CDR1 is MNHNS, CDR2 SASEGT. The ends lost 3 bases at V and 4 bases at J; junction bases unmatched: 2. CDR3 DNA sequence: TGTGCCAGCAGTGAGGGACTAGCGGTATACAATGAGCAGTTCTTC. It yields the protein CASSEGLAVYNEQFF.

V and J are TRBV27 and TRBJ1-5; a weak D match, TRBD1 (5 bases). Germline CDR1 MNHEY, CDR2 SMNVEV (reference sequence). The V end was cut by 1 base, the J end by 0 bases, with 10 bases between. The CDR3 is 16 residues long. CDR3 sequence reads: CASSLLGAYSNQPQHF. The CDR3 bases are TGTGCCAGCAGTTTATTAGGGGCGTATAGCAATCAGCCCCAGCATTTT.

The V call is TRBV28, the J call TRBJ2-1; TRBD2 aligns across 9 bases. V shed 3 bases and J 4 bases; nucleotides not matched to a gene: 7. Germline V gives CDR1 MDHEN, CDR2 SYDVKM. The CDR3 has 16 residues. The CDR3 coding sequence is TGTGCCAGCAGTTTTTCCTCTAGCGGGACTTACAATGAGCAGTTCTTC. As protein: CASSFSSSGTYNEQFF.

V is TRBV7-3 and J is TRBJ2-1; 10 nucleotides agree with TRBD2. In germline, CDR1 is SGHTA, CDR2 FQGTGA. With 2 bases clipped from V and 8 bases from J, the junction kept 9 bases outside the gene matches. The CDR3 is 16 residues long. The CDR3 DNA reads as TGTGCCAGCAGCTTAGTAGCGGGAGGAACACACGATGAGCAGTTCTTC. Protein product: CASSLVAGGTHDEQFF.

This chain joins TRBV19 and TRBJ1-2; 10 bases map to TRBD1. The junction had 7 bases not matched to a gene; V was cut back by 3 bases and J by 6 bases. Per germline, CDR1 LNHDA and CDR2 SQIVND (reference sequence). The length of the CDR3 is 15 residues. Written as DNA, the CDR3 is TGTGCCAGTAGTATGGTAGGGACAGGGGCGGATGGCTACACCTTC. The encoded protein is CASSMVGTGADGYTF.

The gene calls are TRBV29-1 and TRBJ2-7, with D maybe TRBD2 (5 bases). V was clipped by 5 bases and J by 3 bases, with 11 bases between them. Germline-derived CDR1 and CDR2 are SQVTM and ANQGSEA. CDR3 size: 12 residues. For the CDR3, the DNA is TGCAGCGTTTCGGCCAGCGGCTACGAGCAGTACTTC. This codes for CSVSASGYEQYF.

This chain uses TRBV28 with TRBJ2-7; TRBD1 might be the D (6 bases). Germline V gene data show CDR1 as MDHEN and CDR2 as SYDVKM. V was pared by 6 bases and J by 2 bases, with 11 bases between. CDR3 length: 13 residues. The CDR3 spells CASRPGTTYEQYF. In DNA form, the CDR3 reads TGTGCCAGCAGACCCGGGACAACCTACGAGCAGTACTTC.

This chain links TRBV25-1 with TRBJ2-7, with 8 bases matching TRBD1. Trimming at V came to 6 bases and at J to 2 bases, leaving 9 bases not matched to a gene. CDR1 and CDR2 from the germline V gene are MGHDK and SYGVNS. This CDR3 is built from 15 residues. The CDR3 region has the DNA TGTGCCAGCAGGGGGGACAGGACGCGTACCTACGAGCAGTACTTC. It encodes CASRGDRTRTYEQYF.

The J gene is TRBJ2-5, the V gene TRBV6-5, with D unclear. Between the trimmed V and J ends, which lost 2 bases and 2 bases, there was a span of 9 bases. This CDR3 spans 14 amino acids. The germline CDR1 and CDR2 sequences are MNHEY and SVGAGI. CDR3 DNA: TGTGCCAGCAGTTACCTTAATTATCAAGAGACCCAGTACTTC. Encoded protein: CASSYLNYQETQYF.

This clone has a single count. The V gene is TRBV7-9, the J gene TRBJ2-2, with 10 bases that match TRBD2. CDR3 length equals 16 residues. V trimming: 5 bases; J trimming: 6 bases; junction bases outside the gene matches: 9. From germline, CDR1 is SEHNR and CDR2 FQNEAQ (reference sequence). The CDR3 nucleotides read TGTGCCAGCAGCCGTGTCCTAGCGGGAGAGCCCGGGGAGCTGTTTTTT. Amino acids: CASSRVLAGEPGELFF.

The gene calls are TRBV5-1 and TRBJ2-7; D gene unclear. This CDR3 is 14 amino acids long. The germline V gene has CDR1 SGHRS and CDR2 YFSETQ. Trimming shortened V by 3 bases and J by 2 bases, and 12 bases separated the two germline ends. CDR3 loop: CASSYDSPPYEQYF. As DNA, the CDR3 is TGCGCCAGCAGCTATGACTCTCCCCCCTACGAGCAGTACTTC.

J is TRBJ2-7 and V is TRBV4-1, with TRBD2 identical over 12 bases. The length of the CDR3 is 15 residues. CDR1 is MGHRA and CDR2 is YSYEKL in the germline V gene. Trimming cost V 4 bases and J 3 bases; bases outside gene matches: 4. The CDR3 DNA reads TGCGCCAGCAGCCTTACGACTAGCGGGAGCTACGAGCAGTACTTC. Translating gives CASSLTTSGSYEQYF.

This CDR3 reads CATSIAGQGREKLFF. CDR3 nucleotide sequence: TGTGCCACCAGCATAGCCGGACAGGGACGAGAAAAACTGTTTTTT. The chain carries TRBV15 and TRBJ1-4, with 8 bases matching TRBD1. This CDR3 is 15 amino acids long. V gave up 4 bases and J gave up 8 bases; unmatched junction bases: 9. Per the germline V gene, CDR1 is LNHNV and CDR2 is YYDKDF (reference sequence).